The entry that follows covers one T cell receptor beta chain sequence. Its target is unknown. This record comes from a study of OX40 agonist ivuxolimab in advanced cancers. The overall study: People in dose escalation had one of these cancers: hepatocellular carcinoma, melanoma, renal cell or head and neck cancer.

Germline lookup yields CDR1 SGDLS and CDR2 YYNGEE. This CDR3 comprises 16 residues. Trimming took 5 bases from V and 0 from J; bases not matched to a gene: 8. The investigators sampled blood at baseline, at cycle 4 day 1, and at cycle 7 day 1. Sequenced by immunoSEQ multiplex PCR; TCRdb stores in-frame clones only, minus some. The table shows about 81,000 clones, with around 90% occurring only once. Study-wide findings and caveats: Undetermined was the antigen specificity of the expanded peripheral T cells. Expansion of clones was among the lowest in partial responders at 0.1-3.0 mg/kg.

This sequence joins TRBV9 and TRBJ2-1; 7 bases are shared with TRBD2. The sequencing used CD4+ or CD8+ T cells sorted from blood, collected in a trial of the OX40 agonist ivuxolimab. This clonotype was sampled from an adult with an advanced solid tumor such as melanoma, head and neck, liver or kidney cancer. The CDR3 coding sequence is TGTGCCAGCAGTCTAACGGGGGGAAGCTCCTACAATGAGCAGTTCTTC. Its translation is CASSLTGGSSYNEQFF.